This TCR beta chain was sequenced during a study of blood T cell repertoires in COVID-19. As for the study in general: COVID-19 samples collected from the United States, Italy and Spain covered acute and convalescent phases.

Per the original data handling: Scientists estimated how many nucleated cells there were by amplifying reference gene primers. The table came from immunoSEQ multiplex PCR; TCRdb's copy has only in-frame clones and leaves some out. That table gives V, J and clone size, and the DNA gave D and trimming. The sample includes more than 350,000 clones, around 89% of them seen just once. Participants reported their clinical history, and cohort assignment relied on those reports. Germline values: CDR1 KGHSH, CDR2 LQKENI. This CDR3 has 15 amino acids. Trimming cost V 0 bases and J 7 bases, with 15 bases left between them.

Sequenced input: PBMCs or T cells enriched from blood (not recorded which). This TCR was sampled from a young man who had recovered from COVID-19. V and J are TRBV18 and TRBJ1-1, with D maybe TRBD1 (5 bases). The CDR3 here is CASSPPGQGRVEAFF. In DNA form, the CDR3 reads TGTGCCAGCTCACCACCGGGGCAGGGCCGGGTTGAAGCTTTCTTT.